Below are 20 T cell receptor beta chains sequenced from a single sample in a study of blood T cell repertoires in COVID-19. Clones were sequenced by immunoSEQ multiplex PCR, and TCRdb holds only the in-frame ones, with some missing. In the table there are about 170,000 clones, around 82% of which are singletons. The sample was peripheral blood. The receptors were sampled from a woman of 80 years or more with acute or convalescent COVID-19.

V gene TRBV10-3 combines with J gene TRBJ1-6; no clear D gene. Germline CDR1 ENHRY, CDR2 SYGVKD. The CDR3 contains 15 residues. V was pared by 0 bases and J by 8 bases, with 11 bases between. DNA for the CDR3: TGTGCCATCAGTGAGTCCGTCGGAGGGTATTCACCCCTCCACTTT. This codes for CAISESVGGYSPLHF.

The chain carries TRBV5-1 and TRBJ2-3; 9 bases map to TRBD1. In germline, CDR1 is SGHRS, CDR2 YFSETQ. CDR3 size: 15 residues. V lost 5 bases, J lost 4 bases, and 8 bases stayed unmatched. The CDR3, as DNA: TGCGCCAGCAGTCCGGGACAGGGAGTTCCAGATACGCAGTATTTT. Translation gives CASSPGQGVPDTQYF.

This chain's CDR3 is CASSSGLSKTEAFF. The CDR3 DNA follows: TGTGCCAGCAGCTCGGGACTTTCCAAAACTGAAGCTTTCTTT. This chain connects TRBV5-5 to TRBJ1-1; the D gene is possibly TRBD1 (5 bases). Trimming cost V 3 bases and J 5 bases, with 14 bases left between them. The CDR3 length is 14 residues. CDR1 is SGHKS, CDR2 YYEKEE, per germline (reference sequence).

This clone appeared a few times. CDR3 region: CAWSFPGLNQPQHF. In DNA form, the CDR3 reads TGTGCCTGGAGTTTCCCCGGTCTCAATCAGCCCCAGCATTTT. The V gene is TRBV30, the J gene TRBJ1-5; D is unclear. CDR3 size: 14 residues. Germline V gives CDR1 GTSNPN, CDR2 SVGIG (reference sequence). With 2 bases removed from V and 3 bases from J, the gap between germline ends came to 11 bases.

CDR3 nucleotides: TGTGCCAGCAGCCGGACTCCATCAAGGGAGCAGTACTTC. Translating it yields CASSRTPSREQYF. V is TRBV5-6 and J is TRBJ2-7; TRBD2 is a possible D gene (5 bases). The V gene's germline CDR1 is SGHDT and CDR2 YYEEEE. V dropped 4 bases and J dropped 7 bases, with 15 bases sitting between them. The CDR3 contains 13 residues. Looking up the rest from reference TRBV5-6 and TRBJ2-7 gives the full variable domain: DAGVTQSPTHLIKTRGQQVTLRCSPKSGHDTVSWYQQALGQGPQFIFQYYEEEERQRGNFPDRFSGHQFPNYSSELNVNALLLGDSALYLCASSRTPSREQYFGPGTRLTVT.

J is TRBJ2-7 and V is TRBV6-1; D is perhaps TRBD1 (6 bases). Trimming cost V 1 base and J 4 bases, with 14 bases left between them. This CDR3 comprises 15 residues. Germline V gives CDR1 MNHNS, CDR2 SASEGT. The CDR3 loop reads CASSEGQGSVYEQYF. The CDR3 DNA reads TGTGCCAGCAGTGAAGGGCAGGGGTCTGTATACGAGCAGTACTTC.

The genes are TRBV5-1 and TRBJ2-3; 11 bases are shared with TRBD2. CDR3 size: 15 residues. CDR1 is SGHRS, CDR2 YFSETQ, per germline. With 3 bases clipped from V and 6 bases from J, the junction kept 6 bases outside the gene matches. The CDR3 here is CASSSKLAGADTQYF. The DNA for the CDR3 is TGCGCCAGCAGCTCAAAACTAGCGGGAGCGGATACGCAGTATTTT.

This chain uses TRBV24-1 with TRBJ2-1; 7 nucleotides match TRBD1. Germline V gene data show CDR1 as KGHDR and CDR2 as SFDVKD. V dropped 3 bases and J dropped 0; count of bases not matched to a gene: 4. The length of the CDR3 is 16 residues. CDR3 DNA: TGTGCCACCAGTGATCGACAGGGAATCTCCTACAATGAGCAGTTCTTC. It codes for CATSDRQGISYNEQFF.

As for this clone: Since a much larger clone is just one base distant, this may be a read error. The rearrangement links TRBV6-6 to TRBJ2-7, with D uncertain. This CDR3 contains 11 residues. CDR1 is MNHNY and CDR2 is SVGAGI in the germline V gene (reference sequence). V was cut by 5 bases and J by 3 bases, with 5 bases left in between. As DNA, the CDR3 is TGTGCCAGCAGTCTTAACTACGAGCAGTACTTC. Amino acid sequence: CASSLNYEQYF.

The V call is TRBV19, the J call TRBJ2-1, with 8 bases aligning to TRBD2. This CDR3 is built from 16 residues. The V gene end was trimmed by 6 bases and the J gene end by 7 bases; junction bases not matched to a gene: 14. The germline CDR1 and CDR2 sequences are LNHDA and SQIVND (reference sequence). CDR3: CASRPGGGRRPNEQFF. DNA of the CDR3: TGTGCCAGTAGGCCAGGCGGGGGGCGCCGGCCTAATGAGCAGTTCTTC.

The CDR3 reads CASSRQDSQNIQYF. The CDR3, as DNA: TGTGCCAGCAGCCGCCAGGACAGTCAAAACATTCAGTACTTC. V is TRBV6-2 or TRBV6-3 and J is TRBJ2-4; a weak D match, TRBD1 (6 bases). Per germline, CDR1 MNHEY and CDR2 SVGEGT. The CDR3 spans 14 residues. Trimming stripped 6 bases from V and 5 bases from J, with 14 bases between.

The chain carries TRBV18 and TRBJ2-1, with TRBD2 identical over 10 bases. Germline CDR1 reads KGHSH; CDR2 reads LQKENI. Germline trimming cut 1 base from V and 6 bases from J; bases unmatched to any gene: 9. CDR3 size: 17 residues. The CDR3: CASSPLIAGGSSNEQFF. The CDR3 DNA sequence: TGTGCCAGCTCACCACTAATAGCGGGAGGCTCATCCAATGAGCAGTTCTTC.

The chain recombines TRBV7-3 with TRBJ2-3; no firm D call. V lost 2 bases and J lost 3, with 6 bases in between. Germline values: CDR1 SGHTA, CDR2 FQGTGA. The CDR3 contains 13 residues. DNA for the CDR3: TGTGCCAGCAGCTTAGACAAAACAGATACGCAGTATTTT. It specifies CASSLDKTDTQYF. The variable domain in full, with the rest retrieved from reference TRBV7-3 and TRBJ2-3, is GAGVSQTPSNKVTEKGKYVELRCDPISGHTALYWYRQSLGQGPEFLIYFQGTGAADDSGLPNDRFFAVRPEGSVSTLKIQRTERGDSAVYLCASSLDKTDTQYFGPGTRLTVL.

The rearrangement joins TRBV19 to TRBJ2-5; 7 nucleotides agree with TRBD1. V shed 4 bases and J 2 bases; nucleotides not matched to a gene: 7. In germline, CDR1 is LNHDA, CDR2 SQIVND (reference sequence). This CDR3 spans 15 amino acids. CDR3 sequence reads: CASSTSRDRQETQYF. In DNA, the CDR3 is TGTGCCAGTAGTACCTCCCGGGACAGACAAGAGACCCAGTACTTC.

The CDR3, as DNA: TGCGCCAGCAGCATAAAAACAGGGGGCTCGAGTGAGCAGTACTTC. Residues: CASSIKTGGSSEQYF. This rearrangement joins TRBV5-1 to TRBJ2-7; 9 positions agree with TRBD1. Germline V gene lookup returns CDR1 SGHRS and CDR2 YFSETQ. The CDR3 is 15 residues long. Germline trimming cut 4 bases from V and 7 bases from J; bases unmatched to any gene: 12.

Note on this clone: The sample contains more than one DNA sequence encoding this CDR3. The CDR3 is CASSPGQGAYEQYF. The CDR3 DNA sequence: TGCGCCAGCAGCCCGGGACAGGGGGCCTACGAGCAGTACTTC. The chain employs TRBV5-1 and TRBJ2-7, with 11 nucleotides matching TRBD1. The germline V gene encodes CDR1 SGHRS and CDR2 YFSETQ. The CDR3 has 14 residues. The V gene end was trimmed by 4 bases and the J gene end by 2 bases; junction bases not matched to a gene: 2.

This sequence joins TRBV19 and TRBJ2-5, with D tentatively TRBD2 (6 bases). This CDR3 has 14 residues. Germline loops: CDR1 LNHDA, CDR2 SQIVND (reference sequence). Trimming took 3 bases from V and 4 from J, leaving 12 bases between them. The CDR3 DNA follows: TGTGCCAGTAGTATCAGGGAGGTTCGAGAGACCCAGTACTTC. Its protein is CASSIREVRETQYF.

This chain connects TRBV6-5 to TRBJ2-7; 9 positions agree with TRBD1. The CDR3 extends over 12 amino acids. Germline CDR1 reads MNHEY; CDR2 reads SVGAGI. J lost 2 bases, V lost 10 bases, and 3 bases had no gene match. CDR3 sequence: CATRDRAYEQYF. The CDR3 region has the DNA TGTGCCACAAGGGACAGGGCCTACGAGCAGTACTTC.

The chain couples TRBV6-5 to TRBJ2-2; D is unclear. Germline loops: CDR1 MNHEY, CDR2 SVGAGI. The CDR3 extends over 15 amino acids. Trimming took 9 bases from V and 0 from J, leaving 14 bases between them. CDR3 protein: CASRDGLANTGELFF. DNA for the CDR3: TGTGCCAGTCGCGACGGCCTAGCGAACACCGGGGAGCTGTTTTTT.

The chain employs TRBV7-9 and TRBJ2-3; D is possibly TRBD2 (5 bases). The CDR3 sequence is 11 residues long. Germline CDR1 is SEHNR and CDR2 is FQNEAQ (reference sequence). The V end was cut by 9 bases, the J end by 2 bases, with 6 bases between. CDR3 sequence: CAREDTDTQYF. The DNA of the CDR3 is TGTGCCAGGGAGGACACAGATACGCAGTATTTT.